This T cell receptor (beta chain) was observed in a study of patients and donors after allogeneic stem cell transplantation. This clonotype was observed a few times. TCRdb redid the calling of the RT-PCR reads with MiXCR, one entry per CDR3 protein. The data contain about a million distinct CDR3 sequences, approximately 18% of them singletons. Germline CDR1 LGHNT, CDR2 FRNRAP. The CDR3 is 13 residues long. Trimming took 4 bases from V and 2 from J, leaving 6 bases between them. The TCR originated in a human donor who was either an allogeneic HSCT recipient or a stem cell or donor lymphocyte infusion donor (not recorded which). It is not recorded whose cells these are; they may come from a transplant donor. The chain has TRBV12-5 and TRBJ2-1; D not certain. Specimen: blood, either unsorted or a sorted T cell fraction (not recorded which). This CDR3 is CASGSQAYNEQFF. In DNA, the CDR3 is TGTGCTAGTGGTTCCCAGGCCTACAATGAGCAGTTCTTC.